The clone carrying this TCR beta chain came up a few times. The antigen remains undetermined. It was with unique molecular identifiers that the TCRbeta library was prepared. MiXCR, applied by TCRdb to the PCR reads, yields one record per CDR3 protein. There are approximately 230,000 distinct CDR3 sequences in the sample; 20% to 30% occur only once, and 4% to 5.5% lies in the top ten. This specimen comes from a study of T-cell reconstitution after alpha-beta-depleted transplantation in children. Study conclusions and caveats: Some patients' high day-60 TCRbeta diversity was attributed to recipient cells surviving conditioning. Reportedly, roughly two months post-transplant, alpha-beta T cells arose from several hundred expanded graft clones.

Germline CDR1 and CDR2: SNHLY and FYNNEI. The V and J ends lost 6 bases and 7 bases, in that order; junction bases with no gene match: 12. The CDR3 extends over 18 amino acids. The J gene is TRBJ2-2, the V gene TRBV2; 15 bases agree with TRBD2. The clonotype originates from a female patient aged 2-10 years who had a stem cell transplant for congenital amegakaryocytic thrombocytopenia, so the T cells may come from the graft donor. The sample was PBMCs, mostly from graft donor cells, taken 360 days after TCRalphabeta/CD19-depleted stem cell transplant. CDR3 protein: CASRSRLGLAGGDGELFF. The DNA for the CDR3 is TGTGCCAGCAGGAGCCGACTGGGACTAGCGGGGGGCGACGGGGAGCTGTTTTTT.